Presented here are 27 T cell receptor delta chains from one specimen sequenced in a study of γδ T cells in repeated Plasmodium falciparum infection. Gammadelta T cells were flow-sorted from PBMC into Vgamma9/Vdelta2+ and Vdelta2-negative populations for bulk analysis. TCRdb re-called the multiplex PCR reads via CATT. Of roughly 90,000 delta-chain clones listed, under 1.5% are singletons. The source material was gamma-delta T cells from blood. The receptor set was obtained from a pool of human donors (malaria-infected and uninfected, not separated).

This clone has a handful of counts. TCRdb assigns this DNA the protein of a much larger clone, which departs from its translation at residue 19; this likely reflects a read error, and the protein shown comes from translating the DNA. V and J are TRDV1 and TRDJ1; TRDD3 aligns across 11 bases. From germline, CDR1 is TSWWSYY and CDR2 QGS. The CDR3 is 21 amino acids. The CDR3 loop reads CALGELLRGLGGYGLTDKPIF. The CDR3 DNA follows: TGTGCTCTTGGGGAACTTCTCAGGGGTCTTGGGGGATACGGCCTCACCGATAAACCCATCTTT.

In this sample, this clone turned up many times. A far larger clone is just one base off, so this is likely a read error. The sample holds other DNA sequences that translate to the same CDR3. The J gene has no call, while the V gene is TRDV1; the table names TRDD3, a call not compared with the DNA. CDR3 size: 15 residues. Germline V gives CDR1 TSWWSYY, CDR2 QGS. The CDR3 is CALGELHKYTDKLIF. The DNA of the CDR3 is TGTGCTCTTGGGGAACTTCATAAGTACACCGATAAGCTCATCTTT.

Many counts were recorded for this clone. The CDR3 region has the DNA TGTGCCTGTGACACCGGTGGACCTACACCGATCCAACGCGATAAACTCATCTTT. Translated, it gives CACDTGGPTPIQRDKLIF. The rearrangement uses TRDV2 and TRDJ1; D might be TRDD2 (5 bases). TCRdb lists no J gene, so it was determined here by aligning the DNA to germline. In germline, CDR1 is GEAIGNYY, CDR2 EKD. The V end was cut by 0 bases, the J end by 4 bases, with 23 bases between. This CDR3 comprises 18 residues.

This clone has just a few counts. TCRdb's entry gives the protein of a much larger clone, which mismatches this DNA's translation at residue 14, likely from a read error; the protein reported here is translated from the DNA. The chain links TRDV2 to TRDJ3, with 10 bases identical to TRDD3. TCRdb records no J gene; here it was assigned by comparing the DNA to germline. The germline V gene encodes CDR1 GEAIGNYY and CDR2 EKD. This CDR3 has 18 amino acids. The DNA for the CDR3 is TGTGCCTGTGACACTATTGGGGGATACTCCTGGGACACCCAACAGATGTTTTTC. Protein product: CACDTIGGYSWDTQQMFF.

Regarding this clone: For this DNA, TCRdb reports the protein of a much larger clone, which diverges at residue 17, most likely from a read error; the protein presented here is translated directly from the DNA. The CDR3 is CAYRSPVGLPITGGRSAYTDKLIF. The CDR3 DNA follows: TGTGCTTATAGGAGCCCAGTAGGCCTTCCTATTACTGGGGGACGTTCTGCTTACACCGATAAACTCATCTTT. The V gene is TRAV38-2/DV8, the J gene TRDJ1; possibly TRDD3 for D (9 bases). As TCRdb names no J gene, one was assigned here on the basis of a DNA match to germline. The CDR3 is made up of 24 amino acids. CDR1 and CDR2 (germline): TSESDYY, QEAYKQQN. Trimming stripped 1 base from V and 0 bases from J, with 37 bases between.

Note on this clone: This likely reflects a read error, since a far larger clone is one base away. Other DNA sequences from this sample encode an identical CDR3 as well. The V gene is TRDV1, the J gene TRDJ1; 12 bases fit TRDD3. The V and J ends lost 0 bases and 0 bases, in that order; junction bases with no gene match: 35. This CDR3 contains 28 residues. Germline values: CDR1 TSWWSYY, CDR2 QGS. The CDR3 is CALGELRGYRGPGYWGIQYPYYTDKLIF. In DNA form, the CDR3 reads TGTGCTCTTGGGGAACTAAGGGGGTACCGTGGACCCGGATACTGGGGGATACAATACCCCTACTACACCGATAAACTCATCTTT.

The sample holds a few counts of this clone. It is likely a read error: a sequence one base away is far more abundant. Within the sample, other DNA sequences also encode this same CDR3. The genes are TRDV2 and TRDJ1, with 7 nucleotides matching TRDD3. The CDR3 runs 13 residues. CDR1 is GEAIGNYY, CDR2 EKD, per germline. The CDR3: CACDTWGTDKLIF. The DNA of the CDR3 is TGTGCCTGTGACACCTGGGGGACCGATAAACTCATCTTC.

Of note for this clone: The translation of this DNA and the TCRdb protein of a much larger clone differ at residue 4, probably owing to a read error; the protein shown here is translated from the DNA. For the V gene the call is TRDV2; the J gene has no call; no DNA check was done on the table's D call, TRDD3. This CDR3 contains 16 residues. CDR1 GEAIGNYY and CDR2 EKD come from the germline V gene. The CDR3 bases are TGTGCCTGTGTCACCGGTTTGCTGGGGACCCCCCCGGATCTCATCTTT. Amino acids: CACVTGLLGTPPDLIF.

The CDR3 DNA reads TGTGCCTGTGACCCCCTACTGGGGGATAACGGGGTCACCGATAAACTCATCTTT. It encodes CACDPLLGDNGVTDKLIF. This chain uses TRDV2 with TRDJ1, with TRDD3 identical over 11 bases. As TCRdb names no J gene, one was assigned here on the basis of a DNA match to germline. This CDR3 contains 18 residues. CDR1 is GEAIGNYY, CDR2 EKD, per germline. V shed 3 bases, J shed 1 base, and the junction held 12 bases outside the gene matches.

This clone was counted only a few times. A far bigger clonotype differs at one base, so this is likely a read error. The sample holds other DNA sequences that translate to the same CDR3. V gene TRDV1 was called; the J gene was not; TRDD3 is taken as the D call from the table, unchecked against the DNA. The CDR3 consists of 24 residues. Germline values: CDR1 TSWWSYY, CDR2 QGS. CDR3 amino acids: CALGEQSYLPFELLGDKKVHKLIF. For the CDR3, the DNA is TGTGCTCTTGGGGAACAATCATACCTTCCCTTCGAACTACTGGGGGATAAAAAGGTTCATAAACTCATCTTC.

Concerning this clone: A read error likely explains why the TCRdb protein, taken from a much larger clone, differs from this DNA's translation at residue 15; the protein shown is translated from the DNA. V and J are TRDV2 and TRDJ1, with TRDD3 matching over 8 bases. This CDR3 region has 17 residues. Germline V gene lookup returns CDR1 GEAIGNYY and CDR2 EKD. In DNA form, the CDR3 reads TGTGCCTGTGACCCGGTACTGGGGGGCCCTTACACCGATAAACCCATCTTT. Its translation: CACDPVLGGPYTDKPIF.

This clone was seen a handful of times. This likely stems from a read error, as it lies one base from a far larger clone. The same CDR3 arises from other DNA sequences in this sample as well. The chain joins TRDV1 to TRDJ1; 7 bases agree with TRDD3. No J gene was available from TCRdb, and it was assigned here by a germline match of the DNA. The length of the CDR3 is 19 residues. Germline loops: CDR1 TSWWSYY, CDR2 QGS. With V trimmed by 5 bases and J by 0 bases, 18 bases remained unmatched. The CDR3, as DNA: TGTGCTCTTGGGTTGGGCCTCCCAATACTGGGGCACTACACCGATAAACTCATCTTT. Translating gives CALGLGLPILGHYTDKLIF.

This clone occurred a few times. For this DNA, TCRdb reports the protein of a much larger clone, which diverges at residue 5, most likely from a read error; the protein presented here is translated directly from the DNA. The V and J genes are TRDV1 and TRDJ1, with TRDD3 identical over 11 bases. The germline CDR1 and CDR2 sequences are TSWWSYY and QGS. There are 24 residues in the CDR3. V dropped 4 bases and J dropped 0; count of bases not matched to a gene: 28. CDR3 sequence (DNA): TGTGCTCTTGGGGGACTCGTATTAATTTCAGGGAGTGGGGGATACGAAGGGTACACCGATAAACTCATCTTT. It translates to CALGGLVLISGSGGYEGYTDKLIF.

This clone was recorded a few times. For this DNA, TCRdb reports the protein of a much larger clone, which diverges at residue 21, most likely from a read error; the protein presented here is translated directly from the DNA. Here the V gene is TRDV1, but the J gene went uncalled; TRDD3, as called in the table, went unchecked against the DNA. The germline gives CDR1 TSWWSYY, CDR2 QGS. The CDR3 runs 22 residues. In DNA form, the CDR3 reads TGTGCTCTTGGGGAACCGCCTTTCCTGTACTGGGGGATACAAGGGTACACCGATAAACTCACCTTT. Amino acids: CALGEPPFLYWGIQGYTDKLTF.

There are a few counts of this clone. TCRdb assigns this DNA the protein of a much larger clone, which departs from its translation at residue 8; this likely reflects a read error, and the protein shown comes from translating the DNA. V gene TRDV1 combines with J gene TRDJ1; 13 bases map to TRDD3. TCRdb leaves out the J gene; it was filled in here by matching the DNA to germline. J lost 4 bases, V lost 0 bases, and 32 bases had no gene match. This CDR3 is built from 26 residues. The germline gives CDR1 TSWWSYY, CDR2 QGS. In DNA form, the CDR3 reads TGTGCTCTTGGGGAACTAAAAGGGTTCCCCCAAAAGGCGTACTGGGGGATACGGGGAAGGGTCGATAAACTCATCTTT. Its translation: CALGELKGFPQKAYWGIRGRVDKLIF.

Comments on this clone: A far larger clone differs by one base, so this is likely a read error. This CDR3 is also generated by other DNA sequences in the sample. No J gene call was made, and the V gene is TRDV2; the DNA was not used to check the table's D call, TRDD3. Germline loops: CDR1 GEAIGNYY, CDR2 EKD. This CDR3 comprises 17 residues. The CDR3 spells CACDILGGDPYTDKLIF. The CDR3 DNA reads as TGTGCCTGTGACATTCTAGGGGGGGATCCGTACACCGATAAACTCATCTTC.

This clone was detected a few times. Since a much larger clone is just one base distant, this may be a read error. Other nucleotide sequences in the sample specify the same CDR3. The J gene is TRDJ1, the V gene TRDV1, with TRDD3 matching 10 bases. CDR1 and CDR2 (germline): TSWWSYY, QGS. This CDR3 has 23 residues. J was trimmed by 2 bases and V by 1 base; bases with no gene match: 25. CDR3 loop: CALGERRSSPYWGILPLTDKLIF. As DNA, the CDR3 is TGTGCTCTTGGGGAACGGCGTTCCTCCCCGTACTGGGGGATTTTACCCCTTACCGATAAACTCATCTTT.

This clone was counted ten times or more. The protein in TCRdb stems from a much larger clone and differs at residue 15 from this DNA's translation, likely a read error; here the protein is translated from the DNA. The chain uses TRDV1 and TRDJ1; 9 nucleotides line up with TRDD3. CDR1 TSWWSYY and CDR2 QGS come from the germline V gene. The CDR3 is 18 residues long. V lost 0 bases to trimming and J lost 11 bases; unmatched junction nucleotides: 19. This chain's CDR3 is CALGELSYWGTPYSNLIF. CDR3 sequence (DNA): TGTGCTCTTGGGGAACTGTCCTACTGGGGGACCCCCTATAGTAACCTCATCTTT.

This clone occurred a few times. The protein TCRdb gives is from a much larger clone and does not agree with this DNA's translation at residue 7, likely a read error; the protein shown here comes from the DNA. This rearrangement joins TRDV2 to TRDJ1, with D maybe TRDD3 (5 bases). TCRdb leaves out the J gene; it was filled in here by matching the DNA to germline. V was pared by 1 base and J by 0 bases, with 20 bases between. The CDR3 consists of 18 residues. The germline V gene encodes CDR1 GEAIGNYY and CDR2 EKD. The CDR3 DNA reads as TGTGCCTGTGACACTCTGGGCTGGAATGAGCTATACACCGATAAACTCATCTTT. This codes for CACDTLGWNELYTDKLIF.

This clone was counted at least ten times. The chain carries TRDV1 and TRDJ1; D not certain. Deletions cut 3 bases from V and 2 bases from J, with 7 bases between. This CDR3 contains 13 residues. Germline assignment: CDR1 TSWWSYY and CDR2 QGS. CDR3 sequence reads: CALGDPPTDKLIF. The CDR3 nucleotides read TGTGCTCTTGGGGACCCTCCTACCGATAAACTCATCTTT.

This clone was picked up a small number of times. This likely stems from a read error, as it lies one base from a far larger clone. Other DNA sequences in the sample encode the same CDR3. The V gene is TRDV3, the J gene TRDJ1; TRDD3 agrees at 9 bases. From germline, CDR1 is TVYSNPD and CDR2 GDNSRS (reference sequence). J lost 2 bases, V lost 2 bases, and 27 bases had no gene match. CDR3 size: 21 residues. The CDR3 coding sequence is TGTGCCTTTTCTCCAGTTCCTACATCTCGACTACTGGGGGACCTAACCGATAAACTCATCTTT. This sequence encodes CAFSPVPTSRLLGDLTDKLIF.

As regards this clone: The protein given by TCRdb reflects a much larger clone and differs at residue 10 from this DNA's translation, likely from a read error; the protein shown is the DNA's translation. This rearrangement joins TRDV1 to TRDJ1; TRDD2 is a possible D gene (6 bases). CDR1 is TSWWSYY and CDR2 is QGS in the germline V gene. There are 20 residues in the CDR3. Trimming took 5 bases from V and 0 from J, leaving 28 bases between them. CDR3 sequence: CALGRSFPSCPGVYTDKLIF. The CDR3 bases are TGTGCTCTTGGGAGATCCTTCCCCTCGTGCCCGGGGGTGTACACCGATAAACTCATCTTT.

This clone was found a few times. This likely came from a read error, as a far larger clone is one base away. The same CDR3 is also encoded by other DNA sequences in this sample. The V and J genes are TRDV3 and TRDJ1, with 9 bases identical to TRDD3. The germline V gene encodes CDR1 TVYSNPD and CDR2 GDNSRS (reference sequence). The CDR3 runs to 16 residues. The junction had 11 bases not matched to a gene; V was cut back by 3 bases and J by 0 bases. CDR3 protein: CAFSGGGYSYTDKLIF. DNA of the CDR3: TGTGCCTTCAGCGGAGGGGGATACTCCTACACCGATAAACTCATCTTT. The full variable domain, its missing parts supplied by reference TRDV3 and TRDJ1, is CDKVTQSSPDQTVASGSEVVLLCTYDTVYSNPDLFWYRIRPDYSFQFVFYGDNSRSEGADFTQGRFSVKHILTQKAFHLVISPVRTEDSATYYCAFSGGGYSYTDKLIFGKGTRVTVEP.

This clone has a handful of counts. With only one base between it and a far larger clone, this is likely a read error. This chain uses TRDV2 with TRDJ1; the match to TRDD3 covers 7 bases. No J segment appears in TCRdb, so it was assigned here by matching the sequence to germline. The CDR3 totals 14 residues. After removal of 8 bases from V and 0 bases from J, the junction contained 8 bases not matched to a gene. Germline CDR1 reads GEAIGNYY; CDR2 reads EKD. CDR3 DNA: TGTGCCTTTGCCCCTGGGGGGTACACCGATAAACTCATCTTT. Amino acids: CAFAPGGYTDKLIF.

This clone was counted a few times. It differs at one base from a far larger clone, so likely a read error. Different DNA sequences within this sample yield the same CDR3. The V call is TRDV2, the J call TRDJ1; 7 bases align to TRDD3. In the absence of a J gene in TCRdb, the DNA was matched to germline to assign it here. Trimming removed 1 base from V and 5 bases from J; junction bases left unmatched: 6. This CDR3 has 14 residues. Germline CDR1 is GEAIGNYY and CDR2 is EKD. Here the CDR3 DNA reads TGTGCCTGTGACACTTTAGTACTGGGGGATAAACTCATCTTT. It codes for CACDTLVLGDKLIF.

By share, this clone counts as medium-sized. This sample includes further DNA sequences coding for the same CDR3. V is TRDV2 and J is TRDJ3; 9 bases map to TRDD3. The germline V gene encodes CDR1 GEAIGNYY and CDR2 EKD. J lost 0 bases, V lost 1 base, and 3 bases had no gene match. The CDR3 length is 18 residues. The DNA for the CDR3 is TGTGCCTGTGACACTATTGGGGGATACTCCTGGGACACCCGACAGATGTTTTTC. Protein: CACDTIGGYSWDTRQMFF.

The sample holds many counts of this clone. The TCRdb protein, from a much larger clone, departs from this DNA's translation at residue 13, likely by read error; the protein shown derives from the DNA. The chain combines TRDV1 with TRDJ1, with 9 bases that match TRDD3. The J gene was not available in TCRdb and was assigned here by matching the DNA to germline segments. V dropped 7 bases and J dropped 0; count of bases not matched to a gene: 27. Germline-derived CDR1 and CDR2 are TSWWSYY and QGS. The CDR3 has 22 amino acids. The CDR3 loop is CALVGLLGDWIPFPSYTDKLIF. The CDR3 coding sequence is TGTGCTCTTGTCGGCTTACTGGGGGACTGGATACCATTCCCATCGTACACCGATAAACTCATCTTT.